This T cell receptor (beta chain) derives from a study of shared clonotypes between healthy human individuals. Overall study context: Plates per donor: three CD4 naive, three CD4 memory, two CD8 naive, one CD8 memory. Regarding the study as a whole: Sampling used blood alone; tissue repertoires probably differ.

V dropped 7 bases and J dropped 3 bases, with 12 bases sitting between them. This CDR3 region has 13 residues. Germline V lookup: CDR1 SNHLY, CDR2 FYNNEI. Of note for this clone: Its antigen is as yet unknown.

The assay ran at deep level. The table came from immunoSEQ multiplex PCR; TCRdb's copy has only in-frame clones and leaves some out. Counted here are millions of clones, around nine tenths occurring once; the ten biggest clones make up roughly 0.14%. The sample comprised naive CD4+ T cells sorted from blood. Indicated subset: CD45RA+ positively selected. This chain joins TRBV2 and TRBJ2-5; D is ambiguous. The TCR originated in a man aged 18 to 29 in good health. The CDR3 spells CASKVEREETQYF. CDR3 DNA sequence: TGTGCCAGCAAGGTGGAGCGAGAAGAGACCCAGTACTTC.